The 17 T cell receptor beta chains given below trace back to one sample, sequenced in a study of blood T cell repertoires in COVID-19 (dated by TCRdb to between 2020 and 2021). The method behind the library was the immunoSEQ multiplex PCR assay. TCRdb limited this immuneACCESS table to in-frame rearrangements with V and J called. A share of clones is missing; checked studies link under half to unresolved V genes, and the rest is unexplained. This sample gives 150,000 to 200,000 clones in total; 85% to 95% of them show up just once. The top ten constitute about 2% of the sample. Sequencing input: peripheral blood. The receptors come from a woman aged 55-75 years with COVID-19, enrolled during active disease.

The chain employs TRBV7-2 and TRBJ2-2, with unresolved D. The germline V and J ends were trimmed by 0 bases and 5 bases, with 7 bases remaining between them. This CDR3 region has 14 residues. In germline, CDR1 is SGHTA, CDR2 FQGNSA. CDR3 residues: CASSLAWRTGELFF. CDR3 bases: TGTGCCAGCAGCTTAGCCTGGAGAACCGGGGAGCTGTTTTTT.

The rearrangement links TRBV5-1 to TRBJ2-7; 9 bases fit TRBD1. Unmatched junction bases numbered 8, after V lost 4 bases and J lost 0 bases. The CDR3 has 16 residues. From germline, CDR1 is SGHRS and CDR2 YFSETQ. The CDR3 DNA reads TGCGCCAGCAGCAGCTTCCGACAGGGGGTCTCCTACGAGCAGTACTTC. This sequence encodes CASSSFRQGVSYEQYF.

This rearrangement joins TRBV5-1 to TRBJ2-3; 9 bases align to TRBD1. CDR1 and CDR2 (germline): SGHRS, YFSETQ. The CDR3 sequence is 16 residues long. The V segment lost 3 bases and the J segment 2 bases; nucleotides outside the gene matches: 7. The CDR3 coding sequence is TGCGCCAGCAGCTACGGACAGGGGAGACTCACAGATACGCAGTATTTT. Translation: CASSYGQGRLTDTQYF.

The rearrangement uses TRBV6-5 and TRBJ1-2, with 9 nucleotides matching TRBD1. This CDR3 comprises 15 residues. V shed 2 bases and J 4 bases; nucleotides not matched to a gene: 5. Germline V gene sequence: CDR1 MNHEY, CDR2 SVGAGI. DNA of the CDR3: TGTGCCAGCAGTTACGCTGGACAGGGGCTCTATGGCTACACCTTC. Translating gives CASSYAGQGLYGYTF.

The genes are TRBV28 and TRBJ1-2; 7 bases map to TRBD1. The CDR3 is 15 residues long. J gave up 2 bases and V 1 base, and 4 bases lay outside the gene matches. CDR1 is MDHEN and CDR2 is SYDVKM in the germline V gene. CDR3 sequence reads: CASSLSRQGNYGYTF. Here the CDR3 DNA reads TGTGCCAGCAGTTTATCTAGACAGGGCAACTATGGCTACACCTTC.

The V and J genes are TRBV2 and TRBJ1-4, with D maybe TRBD1 (5 bases). The V end lost 7 bases, the J end lost 3 bases, and 9 bases lay between the germline ends. The CDR3 length is 13 residues. Germline CDR1 is SNHLY and CDR2 is FYNNEI. CDR3 in DNA: TGTGCCAGCACGGGGGGTCCTAATGAAAAACTGTTTTTT. It encodes CASTGGPNEKLFF.

The chain links TRBV29-1 to TRBJ2-2, with 7 bases aligning to TRBD1. J gave up 0 bases and V 5 bases, and 6 bases lay outside the gene matches. The germline gives CDR1 SQVTM, CDR2 ANQGSEA. This CDR3 region has 15 residues. The CDR3 DNA is TGCAGCGTTCGATCCGGGACAGCGAACACCGGGGAGCTGTTTTTT. Its translation: CSVRSGTANTGELFF.

This chain uses TRBV7-9 with TRBJ1-5, with D tentatively TRBD1 (5 bases). Germline CDR1 and CDR2: SEHNR and FQNEAQ (reference sequence). The germline V and J ends were trimmed by 8 bases and 0 bases, with 14 bases remaining between them. The CDR3 has 15 amino acids. The chain's CDR3 is CASSSGGFSNQPQHF. CDR3 in DNA: TGTGCCAGCTCTTCGGGGGGTTTTAGCAATCAGCCCCAGCATTTT. Complete variable domain (other parts from reference TRBV7-9 and TRBJ1-5): DTGVSQNPRHKITKRGQNVTFRCDPISEHNRLYWYRQTLGQGPEFLTYFQNEAQLEKSRLLSDRFSAERPKGSFSTLEIQRTEQGDSAMYLCASSSGGFSNQPQHFGDGTRLSIL.

This chain links TRBV25-1 with TRBJ2-1, with 7 nucleotides matching TRBD2. The germline gives CDR1 MGHDK, CDR2 SYGVNS. The CDR3 length is 14 residues. Unmatched junction bases numbered 2, after V lost 2 bases and J lost 4 bases. The CDR3 reads CASSEGGEYNEQFF. CDR3 nucleotides: TGTGCCAGCAGTGAAGGGGGGGAGTACAATGAGCAGTTCTTC.

V usage is TRBV27 and J usage is TRBJ2-1, with a possible D match to TRBD1 (5 bases). Germline V lookup: CDR1 MNHEY, CDR2 SMNVEV (reference sequence). The CDR3 is made up of 17 amino acids. V gave up 4 bases and J gave up 3 bases, with 19 bases separating them. The CDR3 reads CASSSQIQVPYYNEQFF. The CDR3 coding sequence is TGTGCCAGCAGTTCCCAAATACAGGTTCCCTACTACAATGAGCAGTTCTTC.

The chain carries TRBV3-1 (or the pseudogene TRBV3-2) and TRBJ1-4; D is perhaps TRBD1 (5 bases). The CDR3 is made up of 15 amino acids. With 0 bases removed from V and 6 bases from J, the gap between germline ends came to 11 bases. Per germline, CDR1 LGHDT and CDR2 YNNKEL (reference sequence). The CDR3 DNA sequence: TGTGCCAGCAGCCAAGAACCCAGGGTGTATGAAAAACTGTTTTTT. Protein sequence: CASSQEPRVYEKLFF.

This clone is a singleton in its sample. The chain has TRBV13 and TRBJ2-5; TRBD1 matches 10 bases. Per the germline V gene, CDR1 is PRHDT and CDR2 is FYEKMQ (reference sequence). CDR3 length: 17 residues. V shed 5 bases, J shed 1 base, and the junction held 10 bases outside the gene matches. The CDR3: CASSASGTGDFQETQYF. CDR3 in DNA: TGTGCCAGCAGCGCCTCCGGGACAGGGGATTTCCAAGAGACCCAGTACTTC.

V gene TRBV9 combines with J gene TRBJ2-2, with D uncertain. The V end lost 7 bases, the J end lost 4 bases, and 17 bases lay between the germline ends. The CDR3 sequence is 15 residues long. CDR1 and CDR2 (germline): SGDLS, YYNGEE. In DNA form, the CDR3 reads TGTGCCAGCGGGTCCCGAATCGGGTCCACCGGGGAGCTGTTTTTT. Its translation is CASGSRIGSTGELFF.

This rearrangement joins TRBV11-3 to TRBJ2-2, with 7 bases matching TRBD1. This CDR3 has 14 residues. CDR1 is SGHNT, CDR2 YENEEA, per germline. V dropped 8 bases and J dropped 6; count of bases not matched to a gene: 9. DNA of the CDR3: TGTGCCAGCGGGCTCCGACAGGGATCCGGGGAGCTGTTTTTT. Protein: CASGLRQGSGELFF.

The chain combines TRBV18 with TRBJ2-7; D is perhaps TRBD1 (6 bases). V was trimmed by 4 bases and J by 2 bases, leaving 15 bases between them. The germline CDR1 and CDR2 sequences are KGHSH and LQKENI. This CDR3 is 15 amino acids long. CDR3 bases: TGTGCCAGCTCACTAGGGGCAGGGGTCCCCTACGAGCAGTACTTC. Translating gives CASSLGAGVPYEQYF.

The genes are TRBV5-1 and TRBJ1-1; D might be TRBD1 (6 bases). The CDR3 covers 11 residues. Trimming cost V 4 bases and J 7 bases, with 8 bases left between them. Looked up from germline, CDR1 is SGHRS and CDR2 is YFSETQ. DNA of the CDR3: TGCGCCAGCAGCCAGGACAGTGAAGCTTTCTTT. Its protein product is CASSQDSEAFF.

This chain uses TRBV12-5 with TRBJ1-5; no reliable D call. CDR1 LGHNT and CDR2 FRNRAP come from the germline V gene. The CDR3 runs to 15 residues. The V and J ends lost 7 bases and 2 bases respectively, with 15 bases between them. The CDR3, as DNA: TGTGCTAGTGACTCACCAGGTGGCCGCAATCAGCCCCAGCATTTT. Residues: CASDSPGGRNQPQHF.